What follows describes a single T cell receptor (beta chain). Its matching antigen is unknown. The V end was cut by 6 bases, the J end by 7 bases, with 16 bases between. CDR1 is MRHNA and CDR2 is SNTAGT in the germline V gene. The CDR3 loop spans 14 amino acids. This entry belongs to a study of a mutant IDH1 vaccine in newly diagnosed glioma. Study summary: The patients received vaccinations eight times, in weeks 1, 3, 5, 7, 11, 15, 19 and 23.

As to time point: week 5, during vaccination. Topical imiquimod was applied with each vaccine dose, which held 300 ug of mutant IDH1 20-mer peptide. Method: immunoSEQ multiplex PCR; TCRdb's copy keeps in-frame clones and lacks some. The sample shows more than 25,000 clones, roughly nine tenths of them seen only once. This TCR came from a woman in her thirties or forties with glioma. Some clones in this sample may be carry-over from other donors' samples. The chain links TRBV6-4 to TRBJ1-3; no clear D gene. The sample in question was peripheral blood mononuclear cells (PBMCs), obtained from a glioma patient whose treatment included an IDH1 peptide vaccine. This chain's CDR3 is CASSGPPAGNTIYF. CDR3 sequence (DNA): TGTGCCAGCAGCGGCCCACCCGCCGGGAACACCATATATTTT.